This T cell receptor beta chain was recovered during a study of cytomegalovirus exposure and HLA in healthy donors. Overall study: Unique TCRs numbering some 77 million, obtained from HLA-typed donors, made up an early data release. Study-wide results and caveats: Most of the TCR beta V segments (in an earlier analysis) were productive either about 90% or about 30% of the time.

CDR1 SNHLY and CDR2 FYNNEI come from the germline V gene. This CDR3 spans 15 amino acids. V lost 4 bases and J 5 bases, leaving 18 bases between the germline ends. Amplification used 60 Vbeta primers and 13 Jbeta primers. The authors' processing: In a later analysis, the count reached tens of millions of unique TCR beta chains, with approximately 11 million shared. Here immunoSEQ multiplex PCR was the method, and the copy in TCRdb shows in-frame clones only, minus some. Clonal size and the V and J genes are those of that table, whereas D and trimming came from the DNA. This table holds about 36,000 clones, over 60% found once. About this clone: Its antigen is not identified.

The chain couples TRBV2 to TRBJ2-7; no definite D call. This clonotype was obtained from a man under 40 in good health and CMV-seronegative. The sequencing sample was made of PBMCs. The CDR3 nucleotides read TGTGCCAGCAGTGCCGTGGCCAGGCCCTATGACGAGCAGTACTTC. This sequence encodes CASSAVARPYDEQYF. Filled out from reference TRBV2 and TRBJ2-7, the complete variable domain reads EPEVTQTPSHQVTQMGQEVILRCVPISNHLYFYWYRQILGQKVEFLVSFYNNEISEKSEIFDDQFSVERPDGSNFTLKIRSTKLEDSAMYFCASSAVARPYDEQYFGPGTRLTVT.